The clone carrying this T cell receptor (beta chain) was seen a handful of times. As yet, its antigen is unknown. This sample stems from a study of cytomegalovirus exposure and HLA in healthy donors. The CDR3 has 14 residues. V lost 4 bases to trimming and J lost 4 bases, with 14 bases between them. Germline V gives CDR1 SGDLS, CDR2 YYNGEE. Points from the study as a whole: The Asian-associated ancestry cluster reportedly had fewer N-insertions than the 666-donor mean in a later analysis. In vitro experiments confirmed that three CMV-associated chains were specific for CMV antigens.

Primers for the PCR totalled 60 Vbeta and 13 Jbeta. TCRdb keeps only in-frame clones here, not all; method: immunoSEQ multiplex PCR. The sample holds roughly 130,000 clones, over 60% seen once. The source is a man aged 18-30 years in good health and CMV-seronegative. This sequence joins TRBV9 and TRBJ2-5; TRBD2 is a possible D gene (7 bases). The sequenced sample consisted of PBMCs. CDR3 in DNA: TGTGCCAGCAGCAGGGACATAGCGGGAGAGACCCAGTACTTC. It yields the protein CASSRDIAGETQYF.